This T cell receptor (beta chain) was sequenced for a study of blood T cell repertoires in COVID-19. In the study overall: T cells, B-cell-depleted T cells, or PBMCs supplied cDNA or gDNA.

In the authors' methods: Estimation of nucleated cell counts relied on the amplification of reference gene primers. Sequencing used immunoSEQ multiplex PCR; TCRdb keeps in-frame clones, though not all of them. That table furnishes V, J and clone size, whereas the DNA furnished D and trimming. Among 300,000 or so clones, over 70% were seen once, and the ten largest hold about 1.4%. Germline V gene sequence: CDR1 SGHNT, CDR2 YYREEE (reference sequence). The CDR3 is 14 residues long. Trimming shortened V by 0 bases and J by 4 bases, and 8 bases separated the two germline ends. The sequencing sample was made of peripheral blood. The V and J genes are TRBV5-4 and TRBJ1-3; D unclear. The sequence was obtained from a woman between 40 and 50 years old who had recovered from COVID-19. CDR3 sequence reads: CASSLAGGGNTIYF. The CDR3 DNA reads as TGTGCCAGCAGCTTGGCGGGCGGGGGAAACACCATATATTTT.